Listed here are 24 T cell receptor beta chains from one sample, sequenced in a study of blood T cell repertoires in COVID-19. Measured with immunoSEQ multiplex PCR; TCRdb has only the in-frame clones, and not every one. The data show 150,000 or so clones, roughly 76% seen once. The specimen sequenced was peripheral blood. These receptor sequences come from a human donor with acute or convalescent COVID-19. The donor label of this sample is uncertain.

The rearrangement uses TRBV6-5 and TRBJ2-1, with a weak D call TRBD2 (6 bases). This CDR3 is 13 amino acids long. Germline CDR1 reads MNHEY; CDR2 reads SVGAGI. Trimming cost V 7 bases and J 7 bases, with 14 bases left between them. The CDR3 nucleotides read TGTGCCAGCACCCACCTAGGAGGGAATGAGCAGTTCTTC. Its translation is CASTHLGGNEQFF.

The chain recombines TRBV24-1 with TRBJ2-2, with a possible D match to TRBD1 (6 bases). Germline V gives CDR1 KGHDR, CDR2 SFDVKD. The CDR3 contains 16 residues. Trimming shortened V by 2 bases and J by 5 bases, and 14 bases separated the two germline ends. The DNA of the CDR3 is TGTGCCACCAGTGATTGGGCAGGGGCGCGGACCGGGGAGCTGTTTTTT. This codes for CATSDWAGARTGELFF.

This clone was seen once. The CDR3 region is CASSGVAGHLTDTQYF. CDR3 bases: TGTGCCAGCAGCGGGGTGGCGGGGCACCTCACAGATACGCAGTATTTT. The chain links TRBV9 to TRBJ2-3; D is perhaps TRBD2 (6 bases). From germline, CDR1 is SGDLS and CDR2 YYNGEE. Trimming pared 3 bases from V and 2 bases from J, leaving 16 bases between. The CDR3 contains 16 residues.

This clone was observed a handful of times. The chain has TRBV6-5 and TRBJ1-2; 7 bases align to TRBD1. Germline CDR1 is MNHEY and CDR2 is SVGAGI. The ends lost 6 bases at V and 8 bases at J; junction bases unmatched: 9. The CDR3 sequence is 13 residues long. For the CDR3, the DNA is TGTGCCAGCAGCCCAACCGGACAGGACGGCTACACCTTC. It is translated as CASSPTGQDGYTF.

The table lists this clone with a few counts. This sample also contains other DNA sequences that code for the same CDR3. The chain joins TRBV7-2 to TRBJ2-3; 7 bases match TRBD2. CDR1 and CDR2 (germline): SGHTA, FQGNSA. CDR3 length: 15 amino acids. The J segment lost 3 bases and the V segment lost 1 base, leaving 4 bases of the junction unmatched. CDR3 nucleotides: TGTGCCAGCAGCTTAGGGGGCGGGGGAACAGATACGCAGTATTTT. Encoded protein: CASSLGGGGTDTQYF.

The chain employs TRBV6-5 and TRBJ1-2, with D hard to call. This CDR3 is built from 11 residues. Trimming took off 8 bases at V and 4 bases at J, with 8 bases between the two ends. Germline V lookup: CDR1 MNHEY, CDR2 SVGAGI. The CDR3 DNA follows: TGTGCCAGCCGGGGAGTCTATGGCTACACCTTC. This encodes CASRGVYGYTF.

This chain joins TRBV6-5 and TRBJ1-2, with D perhaps TRBD1 (6 bases). CDR1 is MNHEY, CDR2 SVGAGI, per germline. V lost 4 bases and J lost 2, with 8 bases in between. The CDR3 sequence is 13 residues long. CDR3 coding DNA: TGTGCCAGCAGTTTCGGACAGAACTATGGCTACACCTTC. The encoded protein is CASSFGQNYGYTF.

The chain has TRBV7-6 and TRBJ1-1; TRBD1 agrees at 9 bases. V dropped 5 bases and J dropped 2; count of bases not matched to a gene: 3. Germline CDR1 reads SGHVS; CDR2 reads FNYEAQ. The CDR3 covers 14 residues. The CDR3 DNA reads as TGTGCCAGCAGCCGGGACAGGGCTAACACTGAAGCTTTCTTT. It translates to CASSRDRANTEAFF.

The chain recombines TRBV3-1 (or the pseudogene TRBV3-2) with TRBJ1-6; no clear D. Trimming stripped 0 bases from V and 9 bases from J, with 9 bases between. Germline V lookup: CDR1 LGHDT, CDR2 YNNKEL (reference sequence). The CDR3 consists of 14 residues. For the CDR3, the DNA is TGTGCCAGCAGCCAAGAAAGCTCCGGTTCACCCCTCCACTTT. It encodes CASSQESSGSPLHF.

V and J are TRBV10-3 and TRBJ1-1; no clear D gene. The CDR3 is 14 amino acids. Germline lookup yields CDR1 ENHRY and CDR2 SYGVKD. Trimming removed 5 bases from V and 7 bases from J, with 17 bases in between. CDR3 region: CAISRQSEGNEAFF. The CDR3 DNA follows: TGTGCCATCAGTCGTCAGTCCGAGGGCAATGAAGCTTTCTTT.

This clone was found once. This chain joins TRBV7-6 and TRBJ1-1; D uncertain. The CDR3 has 13 amino acids. In germline, CDR1 is SGHVS, CDR2 FNYEAQ. The V and J ends lost 5 bases and 1 base respectively, with 8 bases between them. CDR3: CASSASENTEAFF. In nucleotides, the CDR3 is TGTGCCAGCAGCGCTTCAGAGAACACTGAAGCTTTCTTT. The whole variable domain, filled in from reference TRBV7-6 and TRBJ1-1, reads GAGVSQSPRYKVTKRGQDVALRCDPISGHVSLYWYRQALGQGPEFLTYFNYEAQQDKSGLPNDRFSAERPEGSISTLTIQRTEQRDSAMYRCASSASENTEAFFGQGTRLTVV.

This chain joins TRBV14 and TRBJ1-6; D may be TRBD1 (5 bases). V was shortened by 4 bases and J by 8 bases, with 12 bases between the two germline ends. This CDR3 has 14 amino acids. Germline-derived CDR1 and CDR2 are SGHDN and FVKESK. Written as DNA, the CDR3 is TGTGCCAGCAGCCTCTTGACAGATTATTCACCCCTCCACTTT. Protein sequence: CASSLLTDYSPLHF.

This sequence joins TRBV7-9 and TRBJ1-6; TRBD1 matches at 7 bases. Germline lookup yields CDR1 SEHNR and CDR2 FQNEAQ (reference sequence). V dropped 5 bases and J dropped 7; count of bases not matched to a gene: 8. The CDR3 extends over 15 amino acids. The DNA for the CDR3 is TGTGCCAGCAGCCACGCCCGGGACAGCAATTCACCCCTCCACTTT. The encoded protein is CASSHARDSNSPLHF.

The chain links TRBV20-1 to TRBJ2-3, with D unclear. Germline V gene sequence: CDR1 DFQATT, CDR2 SNEGSKA (reference sequence). CDR3 length: 13 amino acids. Trimming shortened V by 3 bases and J by 13 bases, and 20 bases separated the two germline ends. CDR3: CSASRYDALPEYF. The CDR3, as DNA: TGCAGTGCTAGTCGTTATGACGCACTACCAGAGTATTTT.

The chain links TRBV5-4 to TRBJ1-2; D call uncertain. V was clipped by 4 bases and J by 13 bases, with 23 bases between them. Germline V lookup: CDR1 SGHNT, CDR2 YYREEE (reference sequence). This CDR3 is 14 amino acids long. The CDR3 DNA reads as TGTGCCAGCAGCCAGGAGGGAGGGAGACGCTCCGCCACCTTC. Its translation is CASSQEGGRRSATF.

The V call is TRBV11-2, the J call TRBJ1-2, with 7 bases lining up with TRBD1. The trim removed 0 bases at V and 8 bases at J, leaving 3 bases unmatched. The CDR3 runs 13 residues. From germline, CDR1 is SGHAT and CDR2 FQNNGV. The CDR3 bases are TGTGCCAGCAGCTTAGAAACAGGGGTAGGCTACACCTTC. Translated, it gives CASSLETGVGYTF.

The J gene is TRBJ1-1, the V gene TRBV3-1 (or the pseudogene TRBV3-2); D call uncertain. Trimming left V 1 base short and J 6 bases short, with 12 bases between. Germline-derived CDR1 and CDR2 are LGHDT and YNNKEL (reference sequence). The CDR3 contains 14 residues. The CDR3 DNA reads as TGTGCCAGCAGCCAAGTTTCCGGTTTGGCTGAAGCTTTCTTT. Protein product: CASSQVSGLAEAFF.

The chain has TRBV2 and TRBJ1-2; no reliable D call. The V end was cut by 6 bases, the J end by 3 bases, with 5 bases between. Germline lookup yields CDR1 SNHLY and CDR2 FYNNEI. The CDR3 runs to 11 residues. The CDR3 nucleotides read TGTGCCAGCAGGTCGGACTATGGCTACACCTTC. This encodes CASRSDYGYTF. Full variable domain (outside the CDR3, taken from reference TRBV2 and TRBJ1-2): EPEVTQTPSHQVTQMGQEVILRCVPISNHLYFYWYRQILGQKVEFLVSFYNNEISEKSEIFDDQFSVERPDGSNFTLKIRSTKLEDSAMYFCASRSDYGYTFGSGTRLTVV.

J is TRBJ2-5 and V is TRBV9; D unresolved. This CDR3 has 13 amino acids. V gave up 4 bases and J gave up 6 bases, with 13 bases separating them. Germline V lookup: CDR1 SGDLS, CDR2 YYNGEE. The CDR3 is CASSPGLGQTQYF. The CDR3 DNA sequence: TGTGCCAGCAGCCCCGGCCTAGGTCAGACCCAGTACTTC.

The chain is built from TRBV6-1 and TRBJ2-5; TRBD2 aligns across 9 bases. The V and J ends lost 2 bases and 5 bases, in that order; junction bases with no gene match: 9. The CDR3 runs to 16 residues. Germline values: CDR1 MNHNS, CDR2 SASEGT. DNA of the CDR3: TGTGCCAGCAGTGAAATGGGGCTAGCGGGGTGGGAGACCCAGTACTTC. As protein: CASSEMGLAGWETQYF.

The V and J genes are TRBV5-6 and TRBJ1-2; D uncertain. This CDR3 contains 13 residues. V was pared by 3 bases and J by 3 bases, with 9 bases between. Germline V gives CDR1 SGHDT, CDR2 YYEEEE. The chain's CDR3 is CASSSQAHYGYTF. CDR3 nucleotides: TGTGCCAGCAGCTCCCAGGCCCACTATGGCTACACCTTC.

V is TRBV5-1 and J is TRBJ2-2, with 7 bases fitting TRBD1. The CDR3 loop spans 16 amino acids. Germline lookup yields CDR1 SGHRS and CDR2 YFSETQ. Trimming removed 3 bases from V and 1 base from J; junction bases left unmatched: 6. The CDR3 protein is CASSSWTGLNTGELFF. The CDR3 DNA is TGCGCCAGCAGCTCCTGGACAGGCCTGAACACCGGGGAGCTGTTTTTT.

This chain links TRBV2 with TRBJ2-3; D uncertain. Germline values: CDR1 SNHLY, CDR2 FYNNEI. The length of the CDR3 is 13 residues. The germline V and J ends were trimmed by 2 bases and 4 bases, with 7 bases remaining between them. CDR3: CASSESLADTQYF. The DNA for the CDR3 is TGTGCCAGCAGTGAATCCCTCGCAGATACGCAGTATTTT. Complete variable domain (other parts from reference TRBV2 and TRBJ2-3): EPEVTQTPSHQVTQMGQEVILRCVPISNHLYFYWYRQILGQKVEFLVSFYNNEISEKSEIFDDQFSVERPDGSNFTLKIRSTKLEDSAMYFCASSESLADTQYFGPGTRLTVL.

This clone turned up a few times. The gene calls are TRBV7-6 and TRBJ2-5; a weak D match, TRBD2 (6 bases). The germline gives CDR1 SGHVS, CDR2 FNYEAQ. This CDR3 comprises 15 residues. Trimming cost V 2 bases and J 5 bases, with 15 bases left between them. DNA of the CDR3: TGTGCCAGCAGCTTACTAGAGGGCCGGGGGGAGACCCAGTACTTC. It specifies CASSLLEGRGETQYF.